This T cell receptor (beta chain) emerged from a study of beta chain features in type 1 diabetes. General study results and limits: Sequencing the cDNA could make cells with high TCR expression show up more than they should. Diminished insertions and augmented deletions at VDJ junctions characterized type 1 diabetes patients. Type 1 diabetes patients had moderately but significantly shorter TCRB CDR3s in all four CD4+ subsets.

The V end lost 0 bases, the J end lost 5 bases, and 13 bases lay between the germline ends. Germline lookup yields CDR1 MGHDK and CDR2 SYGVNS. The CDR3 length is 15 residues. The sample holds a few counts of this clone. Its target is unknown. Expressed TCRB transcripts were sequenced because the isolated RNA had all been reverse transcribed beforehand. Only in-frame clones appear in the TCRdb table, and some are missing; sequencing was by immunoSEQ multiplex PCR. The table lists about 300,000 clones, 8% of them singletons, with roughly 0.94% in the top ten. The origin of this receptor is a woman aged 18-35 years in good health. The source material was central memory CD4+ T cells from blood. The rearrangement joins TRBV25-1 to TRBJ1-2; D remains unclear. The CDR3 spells CASSEYIGVDYGYTF. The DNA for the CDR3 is TGTGCCAGCAGTGAATATATAGGCGTCGATTATGGCTACACCTTC.